This T cell receptor beta chain was found in a study of T cell responses to AZD1222 COVID-19 vaccine (dated by TCRdb to about 2021). In the study overall: Because spike-specific TCR depth and breadth did not differ between the two schedules, AZD1222 recipients who got a second dose at roughly 4 weeks were pooled with those who got a second dose at roughly 12 weeks. A total of 240 or so trial participants underwent TCR sequencing, of whom about 200 had received two doses of AZD1222 and around 25 had received two doses of the MenACWY control vaccine. Trial participants were enrolled by age into subgroups of 18-55, 56-69 and 70-plus years, and around 140, 26 and 57 TCR-sequenced participants, respectively, were included in these subgroups.

The CDR3 goes from the cysteine to the phenylalanine over 15 residues. Only the CDR3 DNA stays, 45 bases, in frame from base 1. Trimming costs V 2 bases and J 1 base, and their ends lie 10 bases apart. CDR1 and CDR2 (SGHRS, YFSETQ) derive from the germline V gene. In light of the paper, this sample's time point label describes: baseline before first vaccination. Vaccinee samples were obtained from the UK trials COV001 and COV002, which included a single-blind randomized controlled phase 2/3 trial of AZD1222 (ChAdOx1 nCoV-19) in healthy adults. For TCRbeta chain sequencing, PBMC samples were collected from trial participants at day 0 and at day 28 after the second dose. Here is what the overall study found, with its caveats: The whole spike protein was spanned by vaccine-associated CD4 TCRs, and dominant responses were seen in regions 160-218 and 743-854. Nearly half of unique spike-specific TCRs reportedly recognized epitopes outside regions mutated in the B.1.351 and B.1.1.7 variants. Participants were mostly white British and included more females than males, and it was suggested by the authors that clonal diversity may have been underestimated. Conclusions about previously exposed vaccinees are limited because only 5 or 6 AZD1222 recipients were SARS-CoV-2 seropositive at baseline. Because no day 14 peak-response samples were available, the repertoires could be characterized only after the peak T cell response. After two AZD1222 doses, spike-specific TCR breadth and depth were significantly higher than at day 0 and than in MenACWY recipients. In the small 56-69-year group, the increase in depth fell short of significance, most likely because of low power.

The CDR3 regions of human TCRbeta chains were analyzed by immunosequencing. On the study's bioinformatics: Repertoire TCRs were checked for matches against a reference library of SARS-CoV-2-specific TCRs that had been generated using the MIRA antigen-specificity platform. Breadth was defined as the fraction of unique TCRs that were SARS-CoV-2-associated. Depth was defined as the fraction of total T cells that were SARS-CoV-2-associated. Using the MIRA data, each spike-specific TCR was assigned both to the spike region to which the TCR was reactive and to a CD4 or CD8 class. Log10-transformed breadth and depth values were compared by one-way ANOVA with Sidak's multiple comparisons tests. This is the immuneACCESS table as TCRdb keeps it, with only in-frame sequences that have V and J called. A part of the clones is gone; compared with another copy, unresolved V genes explain less than half, and the rest is unexplained. That table supplies the V and J calls and clone size; D and trimming were determined from the DNA. This sample is represented by around 120,000 clones; around 85% of them were singletons. Clones ranked in the top ten supply 2.4% of the sample.

On this clone itself: The antigen this receptor binds is unknown. Base qualities are not provided; no much larger clone lies one nucleotide away.

The clonotype comes from an adult in good health. This specimen was peripheral blood, taken on day 0 of AZD1222 vaccination. The chain is made from TRBV5-1 and TRBJ2-1, with a tentative D call of TRBD1 or TRBD2, each matching 5 bases. This receptor has the CDR3 CASSLRDGSYNEQFF. The nucleotides read TGCGCCAGCAGCTTACGGGACGGATCCTACAATGAGCAGTTCTTC.